The rows below give T cell receptor beta chains drawn from one sample of a study of cytomegalovirus exposure and HLA in healthy donors. TCRdb keeps only in-frame clones here, not all; method: immunoSEQ multiplex PCR. The table has 300,000 or so clones, roughly 88% seen once. Material: PBMCs. These receptors were collected from a young man in good health and CMV-seronegative. Both conserved end residues are part of each CDR3. A D gene is named only where the DNA matches it firmly. Only part of the rows carry a size: once, few, many, or a class if the clone is expanded.

j_call v_call clone_size d_call cdr3_nt cdr3_aa
TRBJ2-5 TRBV29-1 . . TGCAGCGTTGGAGGGCAACAGGGAGAGACCCAGTACTTC CSVGGQQGETQYF
TRBJ2-3 TRBV4-2 . TRBD2 TGTGCCAGCAGCCCGGAGGAACTAGCGGGGCCAGATACGCAGTATTTT CASSPEELAGPDTQYF
TRBJ2-2 TRBV6-5 . TRBD1 TGTGCCAGCAGTTATTGGACAGGGTTGACCGCCGGGGAGCTGTTTTTT CASSYWTGLTAGELFF
TRBJ1-6 TRBV27 few . TGTGCCAGCAGTTTAAGCTTTGCAGGGGATAGTTCACCCCTCCACTTT CASSLSFAGDSSPLHF
TRBJ2-7 TRBV7-2 . . TGTGCCAGCAGCTTACGCCGGAGCCCCTACGAGCAGTACTTC CASSLRRSPYEQYF
TRBJ2-1 TRBV27 . TRBD2 TGTGCCAGCAGTGACGGACTAGCGGGGGGGCCGGGCAATGAGCAGTTCTTC CASSDGLAGGPGNEQFF
TRBJ2-3 TRBV30 . . TGTGCCTGGAGTGCCCCCTCCCGCCTAGGCCCGGGGGAACAAGATACGCAGTATTTT CAWSAPSRLGPGEQDTQYF
TRBJ1-2 TRBV27 . TRBD1 TGTGCCAGCAGTTTATCCGCAGGGGGCAGGAATGGCTACACCTTC CASSLSAGGRNGYTF
TRBJ1-1 TRBV7-2 once . TGTGCCAGCAGCTCCCGCTCGCAGGCCTCCACTGAAGCTTTCTTT CASSSRSQASTEAFF
TRBJ1-3 TRBV4-1 . TRBD1 TGCGCCAGCAGCCAGCACAGGGGGAAGAGTAACACCATATATTTT CASSQHRGKSNTIYF
TRBJ2-7 TRBV4-2 . . TGTGCCAGCAGCCAAGATCTCAGGGATTACGAGCAGTACTTC CASSQDLRDYEQYF
TRBJ2-7 TRBV18 . TRBD2 TGTGCCAGCGCGCGGACTAGCGGGGGCAACGAGCAGTACTTC CASARTSGGNEQYF
TRBJ1-2 TRBV5-5 . . TGTGCCAGCAGCTCCAAGGGGGAGAGCTATGGCTACACCTTC CASSSKGESYGYTF
TRBJ1-5 TRBV2 . . TGTGCCAGCAGTGATAGGGGCGGCATAGGTCAGCCCCAGCATTTT CASSDRGGIGQPQHF
TRBJ2-7 TRBV10-2 . . TGCGCCAGCAGTGAAACAGCCTACGAGCAGTACTTC CASSETAYEQYF
TRBJ1-2 TRBV6-6 . . TGTGCCAGCAGTCCTAACCCCTATGGCTACACCTTC CASSPNPYGYTF
TRBJ1-3 TRBV5-1 . . TGCGCCAGCAGTTACGACAGCTCTGGAAACACCATATATTTT CASSYDSSGNTIYF
TRBJ2-1 TRBV7-8 . . TGTGCCAGCAGCTTAGAGGCGGCCAATGAGCAGTTCTTC CASSLEAANEQFF
TRBJ2-7 TRBV10-3 few TRBD1 TGTGCCATCGGGACAGGGGGCATGGAGCAGTACTTC CAIGTGGMEQYF
TRBJ1-3 TRBV9 . TRBD1 TGTGCCAGCAGCGGGTACAGGGGGGGTAGTTTGGACACCATATATTTT CASSGYRGGSLDTIYF
TRBJ2-7 TRBV19 . . TGTGCCAGTAGTATAGGTCAGAACTACGAGCAGTACTTC CASSIGQNYEQYF
TRBJ1-2 TRBV4-1 once . TGCGCCAGCAGCCTAAATCCCACAGGGAAAGAATGGTATGGCTACACCTTC CASSLNPTGKEWYGYTF
TRBJ1-2 TRBV19 . TRBD1 TGTGCCAGTAGTCCTTCCGGGACAGGGGGCTACACCTTC CASSPSGTGGYTF
TRBJ2-1 TRBV11-2 . . TGTGCCAGCAGCTTAGATTCTCGGGGAAGGGGGAATGAGCAGTTCTTC CASSLDSRGRGNEQFF
TRBJ2-7 TRBV5-4 . . TGTGCCAGCAGCTTGGAGGGGCATGCCTACGAGCAGTACTTC CASSLEGHAYEQYF
TRBJ2-7 TRBV6-1 . TRBD2 TGTGCCAGCTGTCGGGAGGGTATGGACGAGCAGTACTTC CASCREGMDEQYF
TRBJ2-7 TRBV7-5 . . TGTGTCAGAAGCAACCCCCCGGGACACCCCTACGAGCAGTACTTC CVRSNPPGHPYEQYF
TRBJ1-5 TRBV6-6 once . TGTGCCAGCAGTTATAGAGGGCGGGATAGCAATCAGCCCCAGCATTTT CASSYRGRDSNQPQHF
TRBJ1-2 TRBV29-1 . . TGCAGCGTTGACAGTGATGGCTACACCTTC CSVDSDGYTF
TRBJ1-1 TRBV11-2 . . TGTGCCAGCAGCTTAGTGGGACAGAACACTGAAGCTTTCTTT CASSLVGQNTEAFF
TRBJ2-1 TRBV6-5 once TRBD1 TGTGCCAGCAGAGACAGGGGGCGCCTTGAGCAGTTCTTC CASRDRGRLEQFF
TRBJ2-7 TRBV7-2 . . TGTGCCAGCAGCGTGGACAACTCCTACGAGCAGTACTTC CASSVDNSYEQYF
TRBJ1-6 TRBV10-1 . . TGCGCCAGCAGTGAGTTCTTAAATTCACCCCTCCACTTT CASSEFLNSPLHF
TRBJ1-2 TRBV19 . TRBD1 TGTGCCAGTAGTATAGATCTGAGGGGGCTGGCGGTCTATGGCTACACCTTC CASSIDLRGLAVYGYTF
TRBJ2-3 TRBV15 . . TGTGCCACCAGCAGAGATCCAGGGGCAGATACGCAGTATTTT CATSRDPGADTQYF
TRBJ2-1 TRBV5-1 . . TGCGCCAGCAGCGCACAGGGTTACAATGAGCAGTTCTTC CASSAQGYNEQFF
TRBJ1-1 TRBV4-1 . TRBD1 TGCGCCAGCAGTCACCGGGACAGTAAATTTGACACTGAAGCTTTCTTT CASSHRDSKFDTEAFF
TRBJ1-4 TRBV9 . . TGTGCCAGCAGCGTTTGGTCTGCAGGTAATGAAAAACTGTTTTTT CASSVWSAGNEKLFF
TRBJ1-6 TRBV7-2 . TRBD1 TGTGCCAGCAGCTCCCAACAGGGGGCGCAATCACCCCTCCACTTT CASSSQQGAQSPLHF
TRBJ1-2 TRBV2 . TRBD1 TGTGCCAGCAGGGACAGGGAACGTGGCTACACCTTC CASRDRERGYTF
TRBJ1-2 TRBV10-3 . . TGTGCCATCAGTGATAGGGGTTTTGGAGAGAATTACAACTATGGCTACACCTTC CAISDRGFGENYNYGYTF
TRBJ1-1 TRBV10-3 . . TGTGCCATCAGTGCTAAGGGGATGAACACTGAAGCTTTCTTT CAISAKGMNTEAFF
TRBJ2-2 TRBV12-5 . TRBD2 TGTGCTAGTGGCCGTAGCGGGGGGGCGAACACCGGGGAGCTGTTTTTT CASGRSGGANTGELFF
TRBJ2-2 TRBV5-4 . TRBD1 TGTGCCAGCAGCAGACCGGGACAGCGTTACACCGGGGAGCTGTTTTTT CASSRPGQRYTGELFF
TRBJ1-2 TRBV5-6 . . TGTGCCAGCAGAGAGGGACTTTTATATGGCTACACCTTC CASREGLLYGYTF
TRBJ1-5 TRBV19 . . TGTGCCAGTAGTATCCGAGGTGAGAGTCAGCCCCAGCATTTT CASSIRGESQPQHF
TRBJ1-1 TRBV19 . TRBD1 TGTGCCAGTTCGTCAGTCCGGGACAGGGGACAAGGCACTGAAGCTTTCTTT CASSSVRDRGQGTEAFF
TRBJ2-3 TRBV4-1 . TRBD2 TGCGCCAGCAGCCCAAAACTAGCGGGGGGACGTCCCCCCACAGATACGCAGTATTTT CASSPKLAGGRPPTDTQYF
TRBJ2-7 TRBV5-4 . . TGTGCCAGCAGCGACGGCGACTACGCCTACGAGCAGTACTTC CASSDGDYAYEQYF
TRBJ2-5 TRBV15 . . TGTGCCACCAGCAGAGGCCGCCAGGACCAAGAGACCCAGTACTTC CATSRGRQDQETQYF